Described below is a single T cell receptor (beta chain) sequence and its context. Its antigen is unidentified. Germline V gene sequence: CDR1 SEHNR, CDR2 FQNEAQ (reference sequence). Between the trimmed V and J ends, which lost 5 bases and 2 bases, there was a span of 19 bases. There are 17 residues in the CDR3. As for the donors, each was a healthy bone marrow donor. This record comes from a study of cytomegalovirus exposure and HLA in healthy donors. Study-wide results and limits: In a later analysis, CMV-associated beta chains were mostly HLA-associated, it appeared. An assumption of roughly uniform sequencing depth across donors underlay the presence/absence analyses.

PCR involved 60 Vbeta and 13 Jbeta primers. The protocol was immunoSEQ multiplex PCR, while the TCRdb copy is restricted to in-frame clones and leaves out a portion. The sample shows some 160,000 clones, around 73% of them seen only once. The sample was PBMCs. The chain joins TRBV7-9 to TRBJ1-5, with D possibly being TRBD1 (5 bases). This clonotype was obtained from a woman aged 18 to 35 in good health and CMV-seropositive. The CDR3 reads CASSRGEGGKGNQPQHF. CDR3 DNA: TGTGCCAGCAGCCGAGGGGAGGGAGGGAAAGGCAATCAGCCCCAGCATTTT.